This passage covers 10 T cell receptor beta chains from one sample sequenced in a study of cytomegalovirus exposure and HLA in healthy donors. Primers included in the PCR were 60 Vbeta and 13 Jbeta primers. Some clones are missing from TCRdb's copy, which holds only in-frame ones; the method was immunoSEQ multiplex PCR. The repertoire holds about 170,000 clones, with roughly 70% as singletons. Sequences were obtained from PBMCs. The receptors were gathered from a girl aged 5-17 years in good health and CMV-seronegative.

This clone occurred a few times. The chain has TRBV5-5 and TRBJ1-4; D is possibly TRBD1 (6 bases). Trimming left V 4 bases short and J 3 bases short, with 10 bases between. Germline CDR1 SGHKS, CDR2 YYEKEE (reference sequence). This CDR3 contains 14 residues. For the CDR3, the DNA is TGTGCCAGCAGCGCAGGGGCACCTAATGAAAAACTGTTTTTT. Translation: CASSAGAPNEKLFF.

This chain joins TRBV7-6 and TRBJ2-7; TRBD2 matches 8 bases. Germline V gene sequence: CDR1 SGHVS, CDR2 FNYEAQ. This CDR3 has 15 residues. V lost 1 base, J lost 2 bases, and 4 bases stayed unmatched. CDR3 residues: CASSLDAGGAYEQYF. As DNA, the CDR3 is TGTGCCAGCAGCTTAGATGCGGGGGGTGCCTACGAGCAGTACTTC.

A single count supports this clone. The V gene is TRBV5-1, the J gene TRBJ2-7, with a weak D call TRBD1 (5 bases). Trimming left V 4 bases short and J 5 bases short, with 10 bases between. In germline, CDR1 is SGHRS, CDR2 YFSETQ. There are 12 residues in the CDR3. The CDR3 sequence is CASSPGRDEQYF. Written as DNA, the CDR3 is TGCGCCAGCAGCCCCGGCAGGGACGAGCAGTACTTC.

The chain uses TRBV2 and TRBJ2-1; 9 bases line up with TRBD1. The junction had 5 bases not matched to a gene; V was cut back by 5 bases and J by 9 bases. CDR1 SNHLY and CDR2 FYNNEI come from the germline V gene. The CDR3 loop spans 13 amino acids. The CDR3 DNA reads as TGTGCCAGCAGTACGACAGGGGGGACTGAGCAGTTCTTC. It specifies CASSTTGGTEQFF.

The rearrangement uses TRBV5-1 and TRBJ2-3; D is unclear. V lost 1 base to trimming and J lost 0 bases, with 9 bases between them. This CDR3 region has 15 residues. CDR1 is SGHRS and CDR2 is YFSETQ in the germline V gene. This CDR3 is CASSLTHPSTDTQYF. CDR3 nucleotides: TGCGCCAGCAGCTTGACTCATCCTAGCACAGATACGCAGTATTTT. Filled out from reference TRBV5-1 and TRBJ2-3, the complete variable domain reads KAGVTQTPRYLIKTRGQQVTLSCSPISGHRSVSWYQQTPGQGLQFLFEYFSETQRNKGNFPGRFSGRQFSNSRSEMNVSTLELGDSALYLCASSLTHPSTDTQYFGPGTRLTVL.

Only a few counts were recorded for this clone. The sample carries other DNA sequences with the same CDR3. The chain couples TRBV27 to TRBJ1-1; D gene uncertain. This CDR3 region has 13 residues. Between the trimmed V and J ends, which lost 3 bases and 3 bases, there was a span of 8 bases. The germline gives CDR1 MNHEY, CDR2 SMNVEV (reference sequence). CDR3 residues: CASSLVGDTEAFF. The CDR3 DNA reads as TGTGCCAGCAGTTTGGTCGGGGACACTGAAGCTTTCTTT.

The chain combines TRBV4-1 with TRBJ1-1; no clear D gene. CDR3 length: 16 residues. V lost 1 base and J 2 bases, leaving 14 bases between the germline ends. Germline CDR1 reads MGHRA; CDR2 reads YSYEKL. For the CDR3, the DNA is TGCGCCAGCAGCCAAGCTGGTAGTGCGGTTAACACTGAAGCTTTCTTT. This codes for CASSQAGSAVNTEAFF.

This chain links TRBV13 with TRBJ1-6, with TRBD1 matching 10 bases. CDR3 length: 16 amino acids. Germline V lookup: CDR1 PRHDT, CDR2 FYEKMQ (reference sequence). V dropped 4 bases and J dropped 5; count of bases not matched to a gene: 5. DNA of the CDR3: TGTGCCAGCAGCTCCCGGACAGGGGGTCATAATTCACCCCTCCACTTT. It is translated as CASSSRTGGHNSPLHF.

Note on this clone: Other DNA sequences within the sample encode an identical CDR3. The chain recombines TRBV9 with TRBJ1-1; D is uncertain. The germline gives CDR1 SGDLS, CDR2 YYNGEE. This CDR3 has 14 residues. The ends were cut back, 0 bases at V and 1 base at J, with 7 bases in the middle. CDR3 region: CASSVVPENTEAFF. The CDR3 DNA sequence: TGTGCCAGCAGCGTAGTACCAGAGAACACTGAAGCTTTCTTT.

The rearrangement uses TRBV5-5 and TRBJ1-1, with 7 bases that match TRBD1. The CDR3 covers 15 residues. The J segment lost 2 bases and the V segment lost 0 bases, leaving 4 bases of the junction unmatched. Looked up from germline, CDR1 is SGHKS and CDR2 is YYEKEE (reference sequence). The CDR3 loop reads CASSLENRGNTEAFF. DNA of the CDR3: TGTGCCAGCAGCTTGGAGAACAGGGGAAACACTGAAGCTTTCTTT.